This TCR beta chain appears in the sequencing data of a study of Ad26.COV2.S vaccination and SARS-CoV-2 variants. Study summary: Intramuscular Ad26.COV2.S at 5x10^10 or 1x10^11 viral particles.

Indicated treatment: some 20 received Ad26.COV2.S at low or high dose, single or two shots; about 5 received placebo; per-sample allocation not given. Day 63 following the first vaccine or placebo injection was when the samples were taken. Study outcomes and limitations: Vaccinees and placebo recipients showed similar non-spike TCR breadth.

The J segment lost 3 bases and the V segment lost 3 bases, leaving 11 bases of the junction unmatched. CDR1 and CDR2 (germline): MNHEY, SMNVEV (reference sequence). This CDR3 contains 16 residues. To note about this clone: The target antigen is unknown.

Some clones are missing from TCRdb's copy, which holds only in-frame ones; the method was immunoSEQ multiplex PCR. In the table there are roughly 350,000 clones, 75% to 90% of which are singletons. The V gene is TRBV27, the J gene TRBJ2-7; 7 bases agree with TRBD1. The TCR sequence derives from a person aged 18 to 65 who received the Ad26.COV2.S COVID-19 vaccine or a placebo. The starting material was peripheral blood, obtained in a trial of Ad26.COV2.S vaccine versus placebo. The CDR3, as DNA: TGTGCCAGCAGTTTCTCCCGGACAGGAAATCTCTACGAGCAGTACTTC. It encodes CASSFSRTGNLYEQYF.